The clone carrying this TCR beta chain has only a few counts. Assay used: immunoSEQ multiplex PCR; TCRdb lists only in-frame clones, some missing. In the table there are approximately 34,000 clones, around 86% of which are singletons. The data were obtained in a study of blood T cell repertoires in COVID-19. Overall study context: COVID-19 samples from acute and convalescent phases originated in the United States, Italy and Spain. PBMCs, B-cell-depleted T cells, or T cells were the source of the cDNA or gDNA that made up the material.

Between the trimmed V and J ends, which lost 2 bases and 5 bases, there was a span of 10 bases. The CDR3 totals 14 residues. Germline CDR1 is LGHDT and CDR2 is YNNKEL (reference sequence). Sequences were obtained from peripheral blood. The source is a man between 60 and 75 years old with active COVID-19. This chain connects TRBV3-1 (or the pseudogene TRBV3-2) to TRBJ1-5; D possibly corresponds to TRBD1 (5 bases). The CDR3 coding sequence is TGTGCCAGCAGCCAACAGGGAAAGGATCAGCCCCAGCATTTT. This codes for CASSQQGKDQPQHF.